The source of this T cell receptor (beta chain) is a study of blood T cell repertoires in COVID-19. The CDR3 runs 14 residues. V gave up 3 bases and J gave up 3 bases, with 11 bases separating them. Germline CDR1 SGHVS, CDR2 FQNEAQ. Here immunoSEQ multiplex PCR was the method, and the copy in TCRdb shows in-frame clones only, minus some. The repertoire has a few hundred thousand clones, under 85% of them found once; the top ten carry roughly 5.1%. The chain employs TRBV7-8 and TRBJ1-1; D gene unclear. The origin of this receptor is a woman between 50 and 59 years old who had recovered from COVID-19. The sequencing input was PBMCs or T cells enriched from blood (not recorded which). In nucleotides, the CDR3 is TGTGCCAGCAGCTTTGGGAGGTCGGACACTGAAGCTTTCTTT. Translating gives CASSFGRSDTEAFF.